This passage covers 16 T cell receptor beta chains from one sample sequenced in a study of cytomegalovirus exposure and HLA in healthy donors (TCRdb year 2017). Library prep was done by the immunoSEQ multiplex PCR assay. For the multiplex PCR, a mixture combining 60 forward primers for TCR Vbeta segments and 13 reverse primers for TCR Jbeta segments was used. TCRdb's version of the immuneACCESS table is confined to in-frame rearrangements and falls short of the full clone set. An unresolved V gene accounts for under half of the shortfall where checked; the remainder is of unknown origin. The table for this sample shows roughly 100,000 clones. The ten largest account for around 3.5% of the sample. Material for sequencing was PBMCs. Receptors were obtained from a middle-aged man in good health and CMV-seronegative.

CDR3 loop: CASSLSGRAWEQYF. In DNA, the CDR3 is TGCGCCAGCAGTTTGAGCGGGAGAGCGTGGGAGCAGTACTTC. V gene TRBV5-1 combines with J gene TRBJ2-5; 8 bases are shared with TRBD2. Germline V gene lookup returns CDR1 SGHRS and CDR2 YFSETQ. Trimming removed 5 bases from V and 11 bases from J; junction bases left unmatched: 14. The CDR3 is made up of 14 amino acids.

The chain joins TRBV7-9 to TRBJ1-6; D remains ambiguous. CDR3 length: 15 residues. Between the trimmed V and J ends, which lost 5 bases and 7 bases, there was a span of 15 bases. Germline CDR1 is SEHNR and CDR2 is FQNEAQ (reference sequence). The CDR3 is CASSPGWSPNSPLHF. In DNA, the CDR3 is TGTGCCAGCAGCCCCGGTTGGAGTCCCAATTCACCCCTCCACTTT.

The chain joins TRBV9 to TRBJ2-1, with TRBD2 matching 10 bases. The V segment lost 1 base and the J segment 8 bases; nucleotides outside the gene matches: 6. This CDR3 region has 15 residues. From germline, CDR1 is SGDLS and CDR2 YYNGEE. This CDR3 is CASSVLAGVGYEQFF. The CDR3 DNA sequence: TGTGCCAGCAGCGTACTAGCGGGGGTAGGGTATGAGCAGTTCTTC.

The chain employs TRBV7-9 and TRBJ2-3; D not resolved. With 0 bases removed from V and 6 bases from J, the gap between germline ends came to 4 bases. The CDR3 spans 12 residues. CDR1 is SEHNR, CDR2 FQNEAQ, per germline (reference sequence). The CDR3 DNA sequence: TGTGCCAGCAGCTTAGCGCAGGATACGCAGTATTTT. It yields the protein CASSLAQDTQYF.

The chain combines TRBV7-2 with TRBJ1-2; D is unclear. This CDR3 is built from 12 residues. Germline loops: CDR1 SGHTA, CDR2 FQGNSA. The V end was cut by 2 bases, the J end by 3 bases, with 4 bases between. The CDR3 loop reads CASSLPDYGYTF. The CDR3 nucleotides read TGTGCCAGCAGCTTACCGGACTATGGCTACACCTTC.

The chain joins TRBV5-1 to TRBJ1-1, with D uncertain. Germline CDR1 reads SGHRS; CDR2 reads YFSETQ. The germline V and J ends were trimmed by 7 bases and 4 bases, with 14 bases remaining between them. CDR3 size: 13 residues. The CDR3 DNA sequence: TGCGCCAGCCGCACGTCCGAGGTCACTGAAGCTTTCTTT. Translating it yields CASRTSEVTEAFF.

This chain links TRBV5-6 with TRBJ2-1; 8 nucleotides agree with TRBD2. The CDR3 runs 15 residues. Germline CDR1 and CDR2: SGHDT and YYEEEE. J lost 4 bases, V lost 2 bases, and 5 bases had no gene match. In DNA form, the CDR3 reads TGTGCCAGCAGCTTCTCGGGGGGGCTATACAATGAGCAGTTCTTC. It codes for CASSFSGGLYNEQFF.

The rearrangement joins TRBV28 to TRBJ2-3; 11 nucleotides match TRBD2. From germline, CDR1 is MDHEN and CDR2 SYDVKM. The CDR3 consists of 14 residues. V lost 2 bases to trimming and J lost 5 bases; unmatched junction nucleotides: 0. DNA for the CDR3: TGTGCCAGCAGTTTAGGACTAGCGGGAGATACGCAGTATTTT. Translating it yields CASSLGLAGDTQYF.

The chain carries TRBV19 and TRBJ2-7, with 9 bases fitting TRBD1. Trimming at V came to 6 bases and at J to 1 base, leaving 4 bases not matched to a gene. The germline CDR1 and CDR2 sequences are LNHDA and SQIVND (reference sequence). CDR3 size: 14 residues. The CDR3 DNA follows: TGTGCCAGTAGACTGGGGACAGGGTCCTACGAGCAGTACTTC. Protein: CASRLGTGSYEQYF.

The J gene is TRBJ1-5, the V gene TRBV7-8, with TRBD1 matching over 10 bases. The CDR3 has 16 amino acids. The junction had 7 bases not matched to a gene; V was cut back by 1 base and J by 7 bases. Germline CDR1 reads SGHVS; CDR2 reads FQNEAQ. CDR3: CASSLGLGQGKQPQHF. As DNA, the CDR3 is TGTGCCAGCAGCTTAGGGCTGGGACAGGGGAAACAGCCCCAGCATTTT.

Written as DNA, the CDR3 is TGTGCCAGAAGCTTGGGCCCCTCCCGCGCCGACTCGCCCTATAATTCACCCCTCCACTTT. Translated: CARSLGPSRADSPYNSPLHF. V is TRBV5-3 and J is TRBJ1-6, with D uncertain. TRBV5-3 is recorded as an ORF, its role being uncertain. The CDR3 spans 20 residues. The germline V and J ends were trimmed by 0 bases and 2 bases, with 21 bases remaining between them.

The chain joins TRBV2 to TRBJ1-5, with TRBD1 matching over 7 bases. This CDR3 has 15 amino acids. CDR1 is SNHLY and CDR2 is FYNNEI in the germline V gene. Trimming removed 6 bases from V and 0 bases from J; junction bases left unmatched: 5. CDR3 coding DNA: TGTGCCAGCAGGGAGACAGGGACTAGCAATCAGCCCCAGCATTTT. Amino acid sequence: CASRETGTSNQPQHF.

The CDR3 protein is CASSVGTGEGYTF. The CDR3 DNA sequence: TGTGCCAGCAGCGTCGGGACAGGGGAGGGCTACACCTTC. The chain combines TRBV7-8 with TRBJ1-2, with 10 bases matching TRBD1. The CDR3 runs 13 residues. Germline V gene sequence: CDR1 SGHVS, CDR2 FQNEAQ. Trimming at V came to 5 bases and at J to 8 bases, leaving 5 bases not matched to a gene.

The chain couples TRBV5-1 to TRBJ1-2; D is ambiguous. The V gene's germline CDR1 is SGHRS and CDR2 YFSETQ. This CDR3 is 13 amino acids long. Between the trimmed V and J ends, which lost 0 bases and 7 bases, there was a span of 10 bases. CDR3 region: CASSLDPAGGYTF. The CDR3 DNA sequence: TGCGCCAGCAGCTTGGACCCCGCCGGTGGCTACACCTTC. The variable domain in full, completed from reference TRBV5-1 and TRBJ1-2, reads KAGVTQTPRYLIKTRGQQVTLSCSPISGHRSVSWYQQTPGQGLQFLFEYFSETQRNKGNFPGRFSGRQFSNSRSEMNVSTLELGDSALYLCASSLDPAGGYTFGSGTRLTVV.

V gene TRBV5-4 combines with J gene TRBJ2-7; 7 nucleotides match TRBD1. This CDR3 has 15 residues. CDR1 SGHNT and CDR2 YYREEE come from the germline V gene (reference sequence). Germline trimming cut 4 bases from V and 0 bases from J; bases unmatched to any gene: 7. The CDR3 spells CASSALQGNSYEQYF. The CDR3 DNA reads TGTGCCAGCAGCGCCTTACAGGGGAACTCCTACGAGCAGTACTTC.

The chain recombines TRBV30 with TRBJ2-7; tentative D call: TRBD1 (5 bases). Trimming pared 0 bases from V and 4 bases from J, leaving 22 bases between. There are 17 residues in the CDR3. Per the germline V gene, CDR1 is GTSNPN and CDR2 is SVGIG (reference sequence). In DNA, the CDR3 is TGTGCCTGGAGTGTAGGGCTTTTCCTCCAGGGAAAATACGAGCAGTACTTC. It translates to CAWSVGLFLQGKYEQYF.